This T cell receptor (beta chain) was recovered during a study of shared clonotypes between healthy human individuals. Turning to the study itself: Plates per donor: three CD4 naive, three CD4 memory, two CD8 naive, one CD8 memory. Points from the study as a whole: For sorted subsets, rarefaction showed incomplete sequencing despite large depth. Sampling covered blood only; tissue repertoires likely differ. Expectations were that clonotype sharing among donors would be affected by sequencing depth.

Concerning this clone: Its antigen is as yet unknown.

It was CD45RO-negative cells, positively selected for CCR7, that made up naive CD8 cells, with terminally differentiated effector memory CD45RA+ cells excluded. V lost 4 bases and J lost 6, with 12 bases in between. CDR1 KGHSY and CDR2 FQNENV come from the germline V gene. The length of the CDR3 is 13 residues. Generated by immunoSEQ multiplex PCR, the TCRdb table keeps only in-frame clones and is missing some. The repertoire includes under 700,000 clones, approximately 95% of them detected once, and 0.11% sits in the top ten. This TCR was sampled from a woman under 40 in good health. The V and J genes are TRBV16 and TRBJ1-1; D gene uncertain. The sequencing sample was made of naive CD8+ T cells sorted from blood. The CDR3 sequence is CASSPQFRAEAFF. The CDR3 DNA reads TGTGCCAGCAGCCCGCAGTTCCGGGCTGAAGCTTTCTTT. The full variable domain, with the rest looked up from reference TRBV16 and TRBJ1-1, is GEEVAQTPKHLVRGEGQKAKLYCAPIKGHSYVFWYQQVLKNEFKFLISFQNENVFDETGMPKERFSAKCLPNSPCSLEIQATKLEDSAVYFCASSPQFRAEAFFGQGTRLTVV.